This is a list of T cell receptor beta chains from one sample in a study of T cells in Graves' hyperthyroidism and ophthalmopathy. TCRdb re-derived calls from the multiplex PCR reads in MiXCR, one entry per CDR3 protein. Seen here are some 550,000 distinct CDR3 sequences, around 16% observed once, and the top ten hold around 3.5%. The sequencing input was blood. The origin of the receptors is a woman between 40 and 55 years old with Graves' ophthalmopathy. Each CDR3 is given with its conserved first and last residue. Each record gives: J gene, CDR3 length, V gene, CDR3 protein.

>TRBJ2-7|16|TRBV2
CASLALEPATSHEQYF
>TRBJ2-5|16|TRBV28
CASSEQWTSAQETQYF
>TRBJ2-7|15|TRBV9
CASSVGAARDYEQYF
>TRBJ1-4|14|TRBV18
CASSPYRSGEKLFF
>TRBJ1-5|14|TRBV6-2/TRBV6-3
CASTDRGGEQPQHF
>TRBJ2-3|15|TRBV6-1
CASSDALVLSDTQYF
>TRBJ2-5|12|TRBV20-1
CSAARDLETQYF
>TRBJ1-2|15|TRBV4-1
CASSRGQGAPRGYTF
>TRBJ2-2|19|TRBV6-1
CASSEKPTVGFFSTGELFF
>TRBJ2-6|15|TRBV11-3
CASSPGETGANVLTF
>TRBJ2-2|14|TRBV28
CASSLIQGVGELFF
>TRBJ2-7|15|TRBV7-2
CASSPRQLTGKEQYF
>TRBJ2-5|14|TRBV12-3/TRBV12-4
CASSPSDRIPPQYF
>TRBJ2-1|17|TRBV5-8
CASSSRTSGGAYNEQFF
>TRBJ2-3|18|TRBV4-2
CASSRNVPGLGGGDTQYF
>TRBJ1-1|13|TRBV12-3/TRBV12-4
CVSSGLMNTEAFF
>TRBJ1-1|15|TRBV27
CASSPLLGPRAEAFF
>TRBJ2-3|14|TRBV20-1
CSASGTGDTDTQYF
>TRBJ1-5|15|TRBV19
CASSMGQGPNQPQHF
>TRBJ1-3|15|TRBV18
CASSPTEGPGNTIYF
>TRBJ2-1|15|TRBV12-3/TRBV12-4
CASSRASGSPNEQFF
>TRBJ2-6|16|TRBV15
CATSGVRLSGANVLTF
>TRBJ2-7|15|TRBV29-1
CSASSRRKQTYEQYF
>TRBJ2-7|14|TRBV6-5
CASSYSTGGYEQYF
>TRBJ2-2|15|TRBV2
CASRRNTDNTGELFF
>TRBJ1-2|13|TRBV2
CASGGQANYGYTF
>TRBJ2-3|13|TRBV12-3/TRBV12-4
CASSLGLAGAQYF
>TRBJ2-4|16|TRBV7-9
CASSLLLRAAGDIQYF
>TRBJ1-1|17|TRBV7-8
CASSFSPGTGFDTEAFF
>TRBJ2-7|14|TRBV7-9
CASSLADGTYEQYF
>TRBJ1-2|15|TRBV2
CASRTGQGLNYGYTF
>TRBJ1-1|14|TRBV20-1
CSLSSQRLNTEAFF